The rows below give T cell receptor beta chains drawn from one sample of a study of T cell changes during pregnancy in multiple sclerosis. The table came from immunoSEQ multiplex PCR; TCRdb's copy has only in-frame clones and leaves some out. This table holds about 60,000 clones, approximately 93% found once. Here the sequenced sample was CD8+ T cells from peripheral blood mononuclear cells, taken in the second trimester of pregnancy. The receptors were gathered from a female donor with multiple sclerosis, enrolled in a pregnancy study. The CDR3 runs from the conserved cysteine through the conserved F or W. Fields, in order: J gene, D gene, clone size, V gene, CDR3 DNA, CDR3 protein. D genes are given only for firm matches. Rows give clone size only sometimes, using once, few, many, or a class for an expanded clone.

j_gene: TRBJ2-1
d_gene: TRBD2
abundance: -
v_gene: TRBV7-9
CDR3nt: TGTGCCAGCAGCTTTAAGTTGGGGAGGGCCAACAATGAGCAGTTCTTC
CDR3aa: CASSFKLGRANNEQFF

j_gene: TRBJ2-6
d_gene: TRBD1
abundance: -
v_gene: TRBV19
CDR3nt: TGTGCCAGTAGTATAGTGTGGACAGGGATCTCTGGGGCCAACGTCCTGACTTTC
CDR3aa: CASSIVWTGISGANVLTF

j_gene: TRBJ2-2
d_gene: TRBD2
abundance: -
v_gene: TRBV6-1
CDR3nt: TGTGCCAGCAGTGACCTCTCGACTAGCGGGAGGAGTATTACCGGGGAGCTGTTTTTT
CDR3aa: CASSDLSTSGRSITGELFF

j_gene: TRBJ2-5
d_gene: TRBD2
abundance: -
v_gene: TRBV28
CDR3nt: TGTGCCAGCAGTCCTATAGCGGGACGAGCAGAGACCCAGTACTTC
CDR3aa: CASSPIAGRAETQYF

j_gene: TRBJ1-3
d_gene: TRBD1
abundance: -
v_gene: TRBV7-9
CDR3nt: TGTGCCAGCAGTTGGTACCGGGACAGGGGAGCCGGAAACACCATATATTTT
CDR3aa: CASSWYRDRGAGNTIYF

j_gene: TRBJ1-5
d_gene: -
abundance: -
v_gene: TRBV4-3
CDR3nt: TGCGCCAGCAGCCAAGATCGAGGGAATCAGCCCCAGCATTTT
CDR3aa: CASSQDRGNQPQHF

j_gene: TRBJ1-2
d_gene: -
abundance: -
v_gene: TRBV7-2
CDR3nt: TGTGCCAGCAGCTATGGGGGGGGCCTTGGCTACACCTTC
CDR3aa: CASSYGGGLGYTF

j_gene: TRBJ1-5
d_gene: -
abundance: -
v_gene: TRBV15
CDR3nt: TGTGCCACCAGCAGAGACCAGGGCCCCGGTCAGCCCCAGCATTTT
CDR3aa: CATSRDQGPGQPQHF

j_gene: TRBJ1-5
d_gene: -
abundance: -
v_gene: TRBV27
CDR3nt: TGTGCCAGCAGTCCAGGGTTTGGGCAGCCCCAGCATTTT
CDR3aa: CASSPGFGQPQHF

j_gene: TRBJ2-7
d_gene: TRBD2
abundance: -
v_gene: TRBV5-1
CDR3nt: TGCGCCAGCAGCCTGACTAGCGGGAGGGCCTACGAGCAGTACTTC
CDR3aa: CASSLTSGRAYEQYF

j_gene: TRBJ2-1
d_gene: -
abundance: -
v_gene: TRBV19
CDR3nt: TGTGCCAGTAGTTTTGCGGGAAATGGATACAATGAGCAGTTCTTC
CDR3aa: CASSFAGNGYNEQFF

j_gene: TRBJ2-7
d_gene: TRBD2
abundance: -
v_gene: TRBV19
CDR3nt: TGTGCCAGTAGCTGGACTAGCGGGACCTACGAGCAGTACTTC
CDR3aa: CASSWTSGTYEQYF

j_gene: TRBJ2-7
d_gene: TRBD1
abundance: -
v_gene: TRBV7-8
CDR3nt: TGTGCCAGCAGCTTAGGGACAGGGCTGTCCTACGAGCAGTACTTC
CDR3aa: CASSLGTGLSYEQYF

j_gene: TRBJ1-2
d_gene: -
abundance: -
v_gene: TRBV9
CDR3nt: TGTGCCAGCTATAGCTCAGTACTCTATGGCTACACCTTC
CDR3aa: CASYSSVLYGYTF

j_gene: TRBJ2-1
d_gene: TRBD2
abundance: -
v_gene: TRBV28
CDR3nt: TGTGCCAGCAGGTCCACTAGCGGGAGGTGGAATGAGCAGTTCTTC
CDR3aa: CASRSTSGRWNEQFF

j_gene: TRBJ2-7
d_gene: TRBD2
abundance: once
v_gene: TRBV19
CDR3nt: TGTGCCAGTAGTATAGCGGGAGGAACCTACGAGCAGTACTTC
CDR3aa: CASSIAGGTYEQYF

j_gene: TRBJ2-3
d_gene: TRBD2
abundance: -
v_gene: TRBV19
CDR3nt: TGTGCCAGTAGACCATTAGCGGGAGGAGTAGATACGCAGTATTTT
CDR3aa: CASRPLAGGVDTQYF

j_gene: TRBJ2-2
d_gene: -
abundance: -
v_gene: TRBV4-2
CDR3nt: TGTGCCAGCAGCCCCCGCGGGATCCTCTACACCGGGGAGCTGTTTTTT
CDR3aa: CASSPRGILYTGELFF

j_gene: TRBJ1-2
d_gene: -
abundance: -
v_gene: TRBV6-6
CDR3nt: TGTGCCAGCAGTTACTCGTTGGACTTCACCTATGGCTACACCTTC
CDR3aa: CASSYSLDFTYGYTF

j_gene: TRBJ1-4
d_gene: -
abundance: -
v_gene: TRBV6-5
CDR3nt: TGTGCCAGCAGTTACTCGGACAAAGGAGAAAAACTGTTTTTT
CDR3aa: CASSYSDKGEKLFF

j_gene: TRBJ2-7
d_gene: TRBD1
abundance: once
v_gene: TRBV7-6
CDR3nt: TGTGCCAGCAGCTACCGGGACAGAGCCTACGAGCAGTACTTC
CDR3aa: CASSYRDRAYEQYF

j_gene: TRBJ2-3
d_gene: -
abundance: -
v_gene: TRBV9
CDR3nt: TGTGCCAGCAGCGTAGAGGTTAGCAGTAGCACAGATACGCAGTATTTT
CDR3aa: CASSVEVSSSTDTQYF

j_gene: TRBJ2-7
d_gene: -
abundance: once
v_gene: TRBV4-1
CDR3nt: TGCGCCAGCAGCCAAGGCGCGGGTAGCTACGAGCAGTACTTC
CDR3aa: CASSQGAGSYEQYF

j_gene: TRBJ2-1
d_gene: -
abundance: -
v_gene: TRBV27
CDR3nt: TGTGCCAGCAGTTCTTTAGCACCTACCTACAATGAGCAGTTCTTC
CDR3aa: CASSSLAPTYNEQFF

j_gene: TRBJ1-3
d_gene: TRBD1
abundance: -
v_gene: TRBV5-4
CDR3nt: TGTGCCAGCAGCTTGAACTGGGACAGCTCTGGAAACACCATATATTTT
CDR3aa: CASSLNWDSSGNTIYF

j_gene: TRBJ2-2
d_gene: -
abundance: -
v_gene: TRBV5-4
CDR3nt: TGTGCCAGCAGCCCGTCAAACAGCCCTTCTAACACCGGGGAGCTGTTTTTT
CDR3aa: CASSPSNSPSNTGELFF

j_gene: TRBJ2-7
d_gene: TRBD1
abundance: -
v_gene: TRBV7-9
CDR3nt: TGTGCCAGCAGCTTTCCGGGACAGCCCTACGAGCAGTACTTC
CDR3aa: CASSFPGQPYEQYF